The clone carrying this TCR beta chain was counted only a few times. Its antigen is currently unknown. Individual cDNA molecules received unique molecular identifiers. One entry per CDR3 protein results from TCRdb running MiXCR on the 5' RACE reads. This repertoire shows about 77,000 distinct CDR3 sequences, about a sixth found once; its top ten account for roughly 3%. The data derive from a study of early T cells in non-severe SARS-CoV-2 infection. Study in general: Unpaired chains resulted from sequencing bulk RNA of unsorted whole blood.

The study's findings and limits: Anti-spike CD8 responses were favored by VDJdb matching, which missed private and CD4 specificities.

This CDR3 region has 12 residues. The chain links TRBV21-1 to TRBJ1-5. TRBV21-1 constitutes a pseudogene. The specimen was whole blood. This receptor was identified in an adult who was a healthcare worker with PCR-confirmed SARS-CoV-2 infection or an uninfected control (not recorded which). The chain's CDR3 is CRSWYSNQPQHF. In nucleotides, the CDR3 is TGTCGGTCTTGGTATAGCAATCAGCCCCAGCATTTT.